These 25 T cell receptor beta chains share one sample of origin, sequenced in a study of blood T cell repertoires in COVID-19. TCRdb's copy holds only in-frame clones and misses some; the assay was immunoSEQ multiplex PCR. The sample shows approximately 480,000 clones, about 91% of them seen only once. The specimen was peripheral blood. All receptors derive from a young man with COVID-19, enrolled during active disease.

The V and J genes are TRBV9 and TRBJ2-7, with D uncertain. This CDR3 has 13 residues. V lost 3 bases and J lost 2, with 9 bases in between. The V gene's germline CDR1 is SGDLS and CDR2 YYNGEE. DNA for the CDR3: TGTGCCAGCAGCGCCCAACCAGCCTACGAGCAGTACTTC. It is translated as CASSAQPAYEQYF.

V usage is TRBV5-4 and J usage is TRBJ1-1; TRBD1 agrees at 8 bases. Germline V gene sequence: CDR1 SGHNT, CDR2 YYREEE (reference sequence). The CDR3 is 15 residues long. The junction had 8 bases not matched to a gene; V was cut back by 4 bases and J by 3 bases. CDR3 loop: CASSRRTGIDTEAFF. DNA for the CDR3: TGTGCCAGCAGCCGCCGGACAGGGATAGACACTGAAGCTTTCTTT.

In DNA, the CDR3 is TGTGCCACCAGTGATCCCGACAGGGGAGACATTCAGTACTTC. This codes for CATSDPDRGDIQYF. This rearrangement joins TRBV24-1 to TRBJ2-4, with TRBD1 identical over 8 bases. Trimming took 3 bases from V and 8 from J; bases not matched to a gene: 5. This CDR3 has 14 amino acids. Germline V gene lookup returns CDR1 KGHDR and CDR2 SFDVKD.

CDR3 protein: CACRDRNTNANTGELFF. The DNA of the CDR3 is TGTGCCTGCCGGGACAGAAATACAAACGCGAACACCGGGGAGCTGTTTTTT. This sequence joins TRBV5-4 and TRBJ2-2, with TRBD1 identical over 7 bases. The CDR3 runs to 17 residues. Per germline, CDR1 SGHNT and CDR2 YYREEE (reference sequence). J was trimmed by 0 bases and V by 10 bases; bases with no gene match: 15.

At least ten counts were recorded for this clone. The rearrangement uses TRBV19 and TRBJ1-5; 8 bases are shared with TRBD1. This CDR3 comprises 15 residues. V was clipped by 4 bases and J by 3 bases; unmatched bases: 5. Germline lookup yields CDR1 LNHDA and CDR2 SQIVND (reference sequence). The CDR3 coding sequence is TGTGCCAGTAGTAGGACAGGGTCCAACAATCAGCCCCAGCATTTT. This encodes CASSRTGSNNQPQHF.

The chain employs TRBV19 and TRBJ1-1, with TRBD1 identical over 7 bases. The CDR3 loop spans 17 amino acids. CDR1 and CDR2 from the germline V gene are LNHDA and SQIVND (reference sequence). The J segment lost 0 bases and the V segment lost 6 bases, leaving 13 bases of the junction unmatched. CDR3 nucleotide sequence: TGTGCCAGTAGGCTCAGGACAGGCCTTTCCATGAACACTGAAGCTTTCTTT. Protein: CASRLRTGLSMNTEAFF.

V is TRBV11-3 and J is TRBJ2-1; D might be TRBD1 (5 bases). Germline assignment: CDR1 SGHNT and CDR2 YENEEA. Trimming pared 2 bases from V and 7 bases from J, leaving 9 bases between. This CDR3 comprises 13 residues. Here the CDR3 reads CASSLPPGNEQFF. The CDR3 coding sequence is TGTGCCAGCAGCTTACCTCCAGGGAATGAGCAGTTCTTC.

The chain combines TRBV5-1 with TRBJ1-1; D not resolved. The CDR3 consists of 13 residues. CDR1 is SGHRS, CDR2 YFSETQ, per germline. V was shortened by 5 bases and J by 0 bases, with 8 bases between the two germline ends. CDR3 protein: CASSPQMNTEAFF. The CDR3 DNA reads TGCGCCAGCAGTCCTCAGATGAACACTGAAGCTTTCTTT.

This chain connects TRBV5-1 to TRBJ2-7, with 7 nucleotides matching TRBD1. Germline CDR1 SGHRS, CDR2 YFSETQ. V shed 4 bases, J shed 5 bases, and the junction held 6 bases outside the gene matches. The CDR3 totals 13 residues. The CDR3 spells CASSTSTGNEQYF. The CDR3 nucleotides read TGCGCCAGCAGCACCTCGACAGGGAACGAGCAGTACTTC.

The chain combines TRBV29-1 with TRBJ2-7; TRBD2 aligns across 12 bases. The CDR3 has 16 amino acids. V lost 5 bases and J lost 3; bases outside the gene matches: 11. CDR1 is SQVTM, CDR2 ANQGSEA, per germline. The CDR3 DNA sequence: TGCAGCGTTCGACTAGCGGGAGCGCAAACATTCTACGAGCAGTACTTC. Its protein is CSVRLAGAQTFYEQYF.

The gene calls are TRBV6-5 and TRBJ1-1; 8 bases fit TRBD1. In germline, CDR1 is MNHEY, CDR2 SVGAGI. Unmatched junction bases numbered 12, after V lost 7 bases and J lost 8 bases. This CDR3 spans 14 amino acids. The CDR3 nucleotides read TGTGCCAGCAAGGGTGACAGGGGACGAACGGAAGCTTTCTTT. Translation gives CASKGDRGRTEAFF.

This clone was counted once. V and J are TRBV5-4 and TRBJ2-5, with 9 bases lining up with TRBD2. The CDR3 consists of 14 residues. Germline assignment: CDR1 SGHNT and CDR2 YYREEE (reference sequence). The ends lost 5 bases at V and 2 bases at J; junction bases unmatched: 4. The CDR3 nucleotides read TGTGCCAGCAGACGAGCGGGGGGTCAAGAGACCCAGTACTTC. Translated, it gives CASRRAGGQETQYF. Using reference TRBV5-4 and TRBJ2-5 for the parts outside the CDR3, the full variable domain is ETGVTQSPTHLIKTRGQQVTLRCSSQSGHNTVSWYQQALGQGPQFIFQYYREEENGRGNFPPRFSGLQFPNYSSELNVNALELDDSALYLCASRRAGGQETQYFGPGTRLLVL.

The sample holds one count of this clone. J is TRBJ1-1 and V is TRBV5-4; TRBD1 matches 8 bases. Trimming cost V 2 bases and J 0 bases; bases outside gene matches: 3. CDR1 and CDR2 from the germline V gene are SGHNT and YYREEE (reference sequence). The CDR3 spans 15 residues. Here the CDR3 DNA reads TGTGCCAGCAGCTTCTCAGGGGGCCTGAACACTGAAGCTTTCTTT. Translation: CASSFSGGLNTEAFF.

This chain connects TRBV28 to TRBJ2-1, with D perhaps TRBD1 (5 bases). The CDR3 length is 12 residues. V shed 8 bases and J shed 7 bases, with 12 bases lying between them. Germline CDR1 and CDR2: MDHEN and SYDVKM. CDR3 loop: CASLQRGNEQFF. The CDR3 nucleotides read TGTGCCAGCCTGCAAAGGGGTAATGAGCAGTTCTTC. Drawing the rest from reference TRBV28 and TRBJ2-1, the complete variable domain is DVKVTQSSRYLVKRTGEKVFLECVQDMDHENMFWYRQDPGLGLRLIYFSYDVKMKEKGDIPEGYSVSREKKERFSLILESASTNQTSMYLCASLQRGNEQFFGPGTRLTVL.

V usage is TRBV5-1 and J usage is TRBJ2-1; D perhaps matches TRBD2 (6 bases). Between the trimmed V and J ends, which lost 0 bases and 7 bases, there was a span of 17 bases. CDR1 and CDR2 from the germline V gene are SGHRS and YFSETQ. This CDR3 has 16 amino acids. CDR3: CASSLVSALGGNEQFF. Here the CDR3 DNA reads TGCGCCAGCAGCTTGGTTTCAGCTTTGGGGGGAAATGAGCAGTTCTTC.

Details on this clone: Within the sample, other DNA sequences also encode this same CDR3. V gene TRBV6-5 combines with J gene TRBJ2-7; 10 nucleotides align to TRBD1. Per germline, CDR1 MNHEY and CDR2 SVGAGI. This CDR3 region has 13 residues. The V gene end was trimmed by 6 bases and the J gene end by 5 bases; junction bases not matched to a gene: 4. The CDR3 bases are TGTGCCAGCAGGACGACAGGGGGCCACGAGCAGTACTTC. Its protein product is CASRTTGGHEQYF.

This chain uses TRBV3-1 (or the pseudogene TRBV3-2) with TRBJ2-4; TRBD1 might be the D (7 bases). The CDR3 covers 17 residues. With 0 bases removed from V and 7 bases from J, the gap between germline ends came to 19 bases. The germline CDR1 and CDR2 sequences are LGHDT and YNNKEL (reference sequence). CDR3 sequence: CASSQDPTGVGGNIQYF. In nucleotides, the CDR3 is TGTGCCAGCAGCCAAGATCCTACAGGGGTCGGGGGTAACATTCAGTACTTC.

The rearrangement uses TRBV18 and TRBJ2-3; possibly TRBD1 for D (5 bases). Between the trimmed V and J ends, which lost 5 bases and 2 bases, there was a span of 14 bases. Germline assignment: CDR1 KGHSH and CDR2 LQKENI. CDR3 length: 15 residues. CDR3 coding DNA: TGTGCCAGCTCAGAAACAGGACCCTACACAGATACGCAGTATTTT. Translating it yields CASSETGPYTDTQYF. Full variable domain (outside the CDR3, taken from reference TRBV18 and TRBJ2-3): NAGVMQNPRHLVRRRGQEARLRCSPMKGHSHVYWYRQLPEEGLKFMVYLQKENIIDESGMPKERFSAEFPKEGPSILRIQQVVRGDSAAYFCASSETGPYTDTQYFGPGTRLTVL.

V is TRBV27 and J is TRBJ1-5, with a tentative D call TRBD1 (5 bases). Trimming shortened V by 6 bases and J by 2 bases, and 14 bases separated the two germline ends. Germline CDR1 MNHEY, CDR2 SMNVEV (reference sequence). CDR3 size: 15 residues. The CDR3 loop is CASSPQGGGNQPQHF. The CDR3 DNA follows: TGTGCCAGCAGCCCCCAGGGTGGCGGCAATCAGCCCCAGCATTTT.

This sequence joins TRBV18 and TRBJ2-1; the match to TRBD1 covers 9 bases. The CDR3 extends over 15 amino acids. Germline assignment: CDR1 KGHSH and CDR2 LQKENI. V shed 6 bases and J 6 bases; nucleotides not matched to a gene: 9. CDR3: CASSPKTGGFNEQFF. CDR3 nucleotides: TGTGCCAGCTCCCCTAAGACAGGGGGTTTCAATGAGCAGTTCTTC.

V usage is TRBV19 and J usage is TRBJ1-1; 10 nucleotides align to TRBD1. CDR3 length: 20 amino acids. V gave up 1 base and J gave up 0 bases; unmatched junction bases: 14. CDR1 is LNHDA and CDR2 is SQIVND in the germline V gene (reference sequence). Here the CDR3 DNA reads TGTGCCAGTAGTATAGGCCCCGGACAGGGGGGTCCCATTCTGAACACTGAAGCTTTCTTT. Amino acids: CASSIGPGQGGPILNTEAFF. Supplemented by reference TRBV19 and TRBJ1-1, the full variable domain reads DGGITQSPKYLFRKEGQNVTLSCEQNLNHDAMYWYRQDPGQGLRLIYYSQIVNDFQKGDIAEGYSVSREKKESFPLTVTSAQKNPTAFYLCASSIGPGQGGPILNTEAFFGQGTRLTVV.

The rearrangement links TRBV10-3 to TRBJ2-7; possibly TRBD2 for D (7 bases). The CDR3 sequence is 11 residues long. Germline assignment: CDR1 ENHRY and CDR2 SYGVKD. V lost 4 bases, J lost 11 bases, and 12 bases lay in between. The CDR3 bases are TGTGCCATCAGTGGGGGGGGCCGGGAGTACTTC. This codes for CAISGGGREYF.

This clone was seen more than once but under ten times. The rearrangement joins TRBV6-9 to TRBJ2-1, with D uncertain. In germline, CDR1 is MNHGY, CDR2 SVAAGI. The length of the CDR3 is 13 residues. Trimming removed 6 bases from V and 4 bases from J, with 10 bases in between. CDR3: CASSPFLYNEQFF. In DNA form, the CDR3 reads TGTGCCAGCAGCCCCTTCTTATACAATGAGCAGTTCTTC.

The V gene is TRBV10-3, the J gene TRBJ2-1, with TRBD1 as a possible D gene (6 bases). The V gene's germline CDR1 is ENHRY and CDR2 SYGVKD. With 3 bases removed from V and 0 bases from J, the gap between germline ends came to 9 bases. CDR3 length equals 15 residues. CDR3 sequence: CAISDSDSSYNEQFF. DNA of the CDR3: TGTGCCATCAGTGATTCGGACAGCTCCTACAATGAGCAGTTCTTC.

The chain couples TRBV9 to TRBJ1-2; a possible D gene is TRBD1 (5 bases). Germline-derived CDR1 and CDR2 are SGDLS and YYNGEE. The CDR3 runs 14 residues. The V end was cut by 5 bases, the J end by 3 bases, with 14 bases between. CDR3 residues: CASSDAGGYYGYTF. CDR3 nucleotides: TGTGCCAGCAGTGACGCGGGGGGATACTATGGCTACACCTTC.